This T cell receptor beta chain comes out of a study of graft-versus-host responses after intestinal transplantation. In the study overall: Every one of the recipients received anti-thymocyte globulin induction and afterwards took tacrolimus and steroids for three to four years.

As to this clone: The target antigen is unknown.

Study-wide results and caveats: Circulating GvH clone levels at their peak were associated with HvG declines (early post-transplant). There were GvH clones found in recipient marrow, and some of them appeared first in ileum or blood.

CDR3 size: 14 residues. Germline-derived CDR1 and CDR2 are LGHNA and YSLEER. The V end was cut by 0 bases, the J end by 3 bases, with 6 bases between. This table comes from immunoSEQ multiplex PCR, and its TCRdb copy is limited to in-frame clones, with some not included. The sample has roughly 97,000 clones, roughly 91% seen once; the top ten hold under 0.2%. The receptor comes from a human donor who was the organ donor for an intestinal transplant. The sample here was unstimulated CD4+ T cells sorted from spleen or lymph node cells, taken before transplant. The chain combines TRBV4-3 with TRBJ1-5; no reliable D call. This chain's CDR3 is CASSQDVINQPQHF. CDR3 sequence (DNA): TGCGCCAGCAGCCAAGATGTAATCAATCAGCCCCAGCATTTT.